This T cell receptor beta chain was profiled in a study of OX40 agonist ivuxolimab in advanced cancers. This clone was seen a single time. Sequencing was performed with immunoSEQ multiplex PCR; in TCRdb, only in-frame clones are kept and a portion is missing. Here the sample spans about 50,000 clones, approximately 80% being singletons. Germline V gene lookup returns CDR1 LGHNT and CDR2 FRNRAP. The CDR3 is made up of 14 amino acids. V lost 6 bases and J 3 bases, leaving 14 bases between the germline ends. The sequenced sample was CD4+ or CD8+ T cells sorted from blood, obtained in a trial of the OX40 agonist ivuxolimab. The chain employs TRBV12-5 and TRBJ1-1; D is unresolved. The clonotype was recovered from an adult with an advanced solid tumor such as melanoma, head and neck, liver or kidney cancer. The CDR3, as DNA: TGTGCTAGTGGGTCCCGGGTTGCCTACACTGAAGCTTTCTTT. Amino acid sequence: CASGSRVAYTEAFF.